This is a list of T cell receptor beta chains from one sample in a study of blood T cell repertoires in COVID-19. Method: immunoSEQ multiplex PCR; TCRdb's copy keeps in-frame clones and lacks some. The data contain fewer than 130,000 clones, around 66% of them seen just once; the ten biggest clones take up approximately 5.9%. Sequenced sample: peripheral blood. Every receptor here comes from an elderly man with acute or convalescent COVID-19. The CDR3 runs from the conserved cysteine through the conserved F or W. Each record gives: J gene, clone size, V gene, D gene, CDR3 DNA, CDR3 protein. The D gene is left open where the match is weak. Clone size is given for some rows only: seen once, a few or many times, or a class if the clone is expanded.

TRBJ1-6,.,TRBV5-5,TRBD1,TGTGCCAGCGGATCCGGGACAGGGACCTCACCCCTCCACTTT,CASGSGTGTSPLHF
TRBJ2-7,.,TRBV29-1,TRBD2,TGCAGCGTTGTAGGGACTAGCGCTAGCTCCTACGAGCAGTACTTC,CSVVGTSASSYEQYF
TRBJ1-2,.,TRBV7-9,.,TGTGCCAGCAGCTTAGGGGTCGTAGCATATGGCTACACCTTC,CASSLGVVAYGYTF
TRBJ2-7,.,TRBV11-2,TRBD2,TGTGCCAGCAGCTACGGGGGAGGGCGCGACGAGCAGTACTTC,CASSYGGGRDEQYF
TRBJ2-1,few,TRBV18,TRBD1,TGTGCCAGCTCACCAGGACAGGGGAAGGCAAATGAGCAGTTCTTC,CASSPGQGKANEQFF
TRBJ1-1,.,TRBV5-4,.,TGTGCCAGCAGCTTGGGAGGTTCCCGAGGGGGGGCTGAAGCTTTCTTT,CASSLGGSRGGAEAFF
TRBJ1-2,.,TRBV7-2,.,TGTGCCAGCAGTCCACAGGGCCCCTATGGCTACACCTTC,CASSPQGPYGYTF
TRBJ2-3,.,TRBV5-4,.,TGTGCCAGCAGCTCCCGGCGGGATCTTACAGATACGCAGTATTTT,CASSSRRDLTDTQYF
TRBJ1-3,.,TRBV9,.,TGTGCCAGCAGCGTAGCTAGGGGCGACACCATATATTTT,CASSVARGDTIYF
TRBJ2-2,few,TRBV7-9,.,TGTGCCAGCAGCCCCCGGATGGGCAGGAACACCGGGGAGCTGTTTTTT,CASSPRMGRNTGELFF
TRBJ2-7,.,TRBV11-2,.,TGTGCCAGCAGCTTTCTGGGAGTGGGCTACGAGCAGTACTTC,CASSFLGVGYEQYF
TRBJ1-5,.,TRBV23-1,TRBD1,TGCGCCAGCATGATCCCGGGGGACAGGGGATATGAAGGGAGCAATCAGCCCCAGCATTTT,CASMIPGDRGYEGSNQPQHF
TRBJ2-6,once,TRBV11-2,.,TGTGCCAGCAGCTTCTCCGCTGGGGCCAACGTCCTGACTTTC,CASSFSAGANVLTF
TRBJ2-1,.,TRBV28,.,TGTGCCAGCAGTTCTCTCACAACGAACTACAATGAGCAGTTCTTC,CASSSLTTNYNEQFF
TRBJ2-7,.,TRBV12-3/TRBV12-4,.,TGCGCCAGCAGTTGGTACAGGGTCTACGAGCAGTACTTC,CASSWYRVYEQYF
TRBJ2-1,.,TRBV7-6,TRBD2,TGTGCCAGCAGCTCGGCCCTAGCGGGAGCTTATGAGCAGTTCTTC,CASSSALAGAYEQFF
TRBJ1-5,.,TRBV7-9,TRBD1,TGTGCCAGCAGCTTAGCGATACAGGGGGACGGTCAGCCCCAGCATTTT,CASSLAIQGDGQPQHF
TRBJ1-3,.,TRBV6-5,TRBD1,TGTGCCAGCAGCTTGGGGACAGGGGGAGACACCATATATTTT,CASSLGTGGDTIYF
TRBJ2-5,.,TRBV5-1,.,TGCGCCAGCAGCTTGGGGTCAGGGGGAGGAGAGACCCAGTACTTC,CASSLGSGGGETQYF
TRBJ1-5,.,TRBV7-9,.,TGTGCCAGCAGCTTAGGTGGAGGGGTCGGTCAGCCCCAGCATTTT,CASSLGGGVGQPQHF
TRBJ2-7,few,TRBV6-2/TRBV6-3,.,TGTGCCAGCAGTTACACACTAGCTAACTCCTACGAGCAGTACTTC,CASSYTLANSYEQYF
TRBJ2-7,few,TRBV6-2/TRBV6-3,.,TGTGCCAGCAGTTACGGGGAGATCCGGAACGAGCAGTACTTC,CASSYGEIRNEQYF
TRBJ1-2,.,TRBV29-1,TRBD1,TGCAGCGCTGGGGGGTGGGGACAGGCCCTAGAGGGCACCTTC,CSAGGWGQALEGTF
TRBJ1-5,few,TRBV5-5,.,TGTGCCAGCAGCTCACAGGGTCAGTTGAATCAGCCCCAGCATTTT,CASSSQGQLNQPQHF
TRBJ1-5,.,TRBV3-1/TRBV3-2,TRBD1,TGTGCCAGCAGCCAATTGGAGGGGGCCCATCAGCCCCAGCATTTT,CASSQLEGAHQPQHF
TRBJ2-5,.,TRBV11-2,.,TGTGCCAGCAGCTTAGCCAGGGGAGAGACCCAGTACTTC,CASSLARGETQYF
TRBJ2-1,few,TRBV7-9,.,TGTGCCAGCAGCAACGGACAGTCCAATGAGCAGTTCTTC,CASSNGQSNEQFF
TRBJ2-1,.,TRBV7-9,TRBD2,TGTGCCAGCAGCTTCGGACTAGCGGCATACAATGAGCAGTTCTTC,CASSFGLAAYNEQFF
TRBJ2-5,.,TRBV29-1,TRBD2,TGCAGCGTTGTTCTAGCGGAAGAGACCCAGTACTTC,CSVVLAEETQYF
TRBJ2-3,.,TRBV6-6,.,TGTGCCAGCAGTCCAACCCCAGGGGTGGCAGATACGCAGTATTTT,CASSPTPGVADTQYF
TRBJ2-1,.,TRBV5-1,TRBD2,TGCGCCAGCAGCACTCGTCGAGGTGGCCTAGCGGGATACAATGAGCAGTTCTTC,CASSTRRGGLAGYNEQFF
TRBJ1-4,.,TRBV15,.,TGTGCCACCAGCCCCACAGTGACTAATGAAAAACTGTTTTTT,CATSPTVTNEKLFF
TRBJ2-7,.,TRBV7-2,.,TGTGCCAGCAGAGACAGAGGCGAGCAGTACTTC,CASRDRGEQYF
TRBJ2-1,.,TRBV18,TRBD1,TGTGCCAGCTCCCGCCGGGACAGGGCCTCCTACAATGAGCAGTTCTTC,CASSRRDRASYNEQFF
TRBJ2-2,.,TRBV20-1,TRBD2,TGCAGTGCTAGTCTCGCGGGAGGGCCTTTCGGGGAGCTGTTTTTT,CSASLAGGPFGELFF
TRBJ2-7,.,TRBV6-2/TRBV6-3,TRBD2,TGTGCCAGCAGCAAAGCGGGAGTTGTGTACGAGCAGTACTTC,CASSKAGVVYEQYF
TRBJ2-3,.,TRBV11-2,TRBD2,TGTGCCAGCAGCTTAGTAGGGCTAGCGGGCACAGATACGCAGTATTTT,CASSLVGLAGTDTQYF
TRBJ2-7,.,TRBV4-1,.,TGCGCCAGCAGCCCATTTGCTGGAGTTCTCTACGAGCAGTACTTC,CASSPFAGVLYEQYF
TRBJ2-3,.,TRBV5-4,.,TGTGCCAGCAGCTTTACAGGGACAGATACGCAGTATTTT,CASSFTGTDTQYF
TRBJ2-7,many,TRBV5-1,.,TGCGCCAGCAGTCCCGACAGCTACGAGCAGTACTTC,CASSPDSYEQYF
TRBJ2-1,.,TRBV3-1/TRBV3-2,.,TGTGCCAGCAGCCGTTTTGGGGCCGGGGAGCAGTTCTTC,CASSRFGAGEQFF
TRBJ2-1,few,TRBV3-1/TRBV3-2,TRBD2,TGTGCCAGCAGCCCCTCGTCTAGCGGGATCAATGAGCAGTTCTTC,CASSPSSSGINEQFF
TRBJ2-1,.,TRBV7-9,.,TGTGCCAGCAGCCGCCCAGGGTCCTACAATGAGCAGTTCTTC,CASSRPGSYNEQFF
TRBJ2-1,.,TRBV7-8,TRBD1,TGTGCCAGCAGCCTAGGGGGCCCCAATGAGCAGTTCTTC,CASSLGGPNEQFF
TRBJ1-6,.,TRBV27,.,TGTGCCAGCAGTTTATACTGGGGAGATCCCCTCCACTTT,CASSLYWGDPLHF
TRBJ2-6,.,TRBV2,.,TGTGCCAGCAGTGGGGGGCGTCGCTCTGGGGCCAACGTCCTGACTTTC,CASSGGRRSGANVLTF
TRBJ2-7,.,TRBV10-3,TRBD1,TGTGCCATTTCATTTACCGGGACAGGGGGCAACGAGCAGTACTTC,CAISFTGTGGNEQYF
TRBJ2-1,.,TRBV4-3,TRBD2,TGCGCCAGCAGACAGAGCGGGAGGAGGACCTACAATGAGCAGTTCTTC,CASRQSGRRTYNEQFF
TRBJ2-2,once,TRBV19,TRBD1,TGTGCCAGTAGTTCTGACAGGGGTCTAGCCGGGGAGCTGTTTTTT,CASSSDRGLAGELFF